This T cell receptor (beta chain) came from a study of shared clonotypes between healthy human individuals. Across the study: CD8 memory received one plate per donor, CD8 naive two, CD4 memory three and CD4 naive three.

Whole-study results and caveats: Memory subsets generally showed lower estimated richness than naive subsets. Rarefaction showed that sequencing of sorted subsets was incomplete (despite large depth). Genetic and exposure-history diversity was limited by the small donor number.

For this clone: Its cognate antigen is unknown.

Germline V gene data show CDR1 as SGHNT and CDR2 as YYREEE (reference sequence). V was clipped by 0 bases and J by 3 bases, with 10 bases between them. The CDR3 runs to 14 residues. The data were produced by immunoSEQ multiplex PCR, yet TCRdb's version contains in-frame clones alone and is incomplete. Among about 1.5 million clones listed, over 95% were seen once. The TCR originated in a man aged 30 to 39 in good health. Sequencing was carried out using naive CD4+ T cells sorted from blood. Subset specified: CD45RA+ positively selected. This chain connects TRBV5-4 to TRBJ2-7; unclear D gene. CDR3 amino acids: CASSLGDTVYEQYF. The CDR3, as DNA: TGTGCCAGCAGCTTGGGAGACACCGTCTACGAGCAGTACTTC. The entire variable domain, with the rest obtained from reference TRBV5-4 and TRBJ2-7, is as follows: ETGVTQSPTHLIKTRGQQVTLRCSSQSGHNTVSWYQQALGQGPQFIFQYYREEENGRGNFPPRFSGLQFPNYSSELNVNALELDDSALYLCASSLGDTVYEQYFGPGTRLTVT.